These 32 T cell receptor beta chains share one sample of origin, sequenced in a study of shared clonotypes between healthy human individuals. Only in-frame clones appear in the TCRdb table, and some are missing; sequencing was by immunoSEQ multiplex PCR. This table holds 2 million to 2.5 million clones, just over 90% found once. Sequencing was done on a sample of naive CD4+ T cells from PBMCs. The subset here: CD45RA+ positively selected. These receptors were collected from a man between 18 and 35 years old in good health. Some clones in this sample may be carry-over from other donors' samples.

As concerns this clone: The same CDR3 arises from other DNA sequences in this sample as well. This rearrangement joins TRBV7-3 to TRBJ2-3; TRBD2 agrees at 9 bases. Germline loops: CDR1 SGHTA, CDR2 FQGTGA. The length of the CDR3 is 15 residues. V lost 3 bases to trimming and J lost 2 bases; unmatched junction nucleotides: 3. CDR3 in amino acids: CASSFLAGVTDTQYF. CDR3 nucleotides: TGTGCCAGCAGCTTCTTAGCGGGAGTCACAGATACGCAGTATTTT.

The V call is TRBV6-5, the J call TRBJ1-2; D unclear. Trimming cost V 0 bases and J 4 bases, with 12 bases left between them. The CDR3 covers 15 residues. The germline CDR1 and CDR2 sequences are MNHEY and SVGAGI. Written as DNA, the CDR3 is TGTGCCAGCAGTTACTCATCAGAGTGGGGCTATGGCTACACCTTC. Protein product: CASSYSSEWGYGYTF.

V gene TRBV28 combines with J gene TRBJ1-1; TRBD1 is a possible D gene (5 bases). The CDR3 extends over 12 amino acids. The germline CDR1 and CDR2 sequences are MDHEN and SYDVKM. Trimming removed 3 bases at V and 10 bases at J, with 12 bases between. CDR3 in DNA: TGTGCCAGCAGTTTTCAATGGCAGGGAGCTTTCTTT. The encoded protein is CASSFQWQGAFF.

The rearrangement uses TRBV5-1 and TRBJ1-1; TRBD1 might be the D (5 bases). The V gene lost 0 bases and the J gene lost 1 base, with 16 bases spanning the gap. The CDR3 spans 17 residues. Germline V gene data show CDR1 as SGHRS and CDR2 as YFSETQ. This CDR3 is CASSLGGVRDANTEAFF. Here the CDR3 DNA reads TGCGCCAGCAGCTTGGGCGGTGTTAGGGACGCGAACACTGAAGCTTTCTTT.

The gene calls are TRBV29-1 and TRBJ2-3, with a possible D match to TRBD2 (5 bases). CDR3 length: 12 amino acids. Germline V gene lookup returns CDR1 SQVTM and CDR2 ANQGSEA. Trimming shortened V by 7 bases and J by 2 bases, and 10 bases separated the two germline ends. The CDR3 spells CSGGDYTDTQYF. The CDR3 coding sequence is TGCAGCGGAGGTGACTACACAGATACGCAGTATTTT.

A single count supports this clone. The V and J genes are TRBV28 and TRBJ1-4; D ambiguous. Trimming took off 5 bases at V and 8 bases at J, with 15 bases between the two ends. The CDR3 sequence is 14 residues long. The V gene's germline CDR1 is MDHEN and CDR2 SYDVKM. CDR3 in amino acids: CASSPLGGLEKLFF. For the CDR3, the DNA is TGTGCCAGCAGTCCTTTAGGAGGGCTCGAAAAACTGTTTTTT.

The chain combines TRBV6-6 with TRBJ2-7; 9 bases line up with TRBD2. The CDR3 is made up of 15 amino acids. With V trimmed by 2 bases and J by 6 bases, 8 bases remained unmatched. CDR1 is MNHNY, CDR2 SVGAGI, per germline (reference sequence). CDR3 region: CASSYQLAGYFEQYF. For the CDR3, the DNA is TGTGCCAGCAGTTACCAGCTAGCGGGATACTTCGAGCAGTACTTC.

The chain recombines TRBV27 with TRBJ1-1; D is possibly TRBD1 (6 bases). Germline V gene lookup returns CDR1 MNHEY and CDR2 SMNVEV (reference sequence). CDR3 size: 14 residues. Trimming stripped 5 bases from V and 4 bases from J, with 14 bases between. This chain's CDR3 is CASSPLDRRTEAFF. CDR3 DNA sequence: TGTGCCAGCAGTCCCCTAGACAGGCGCACTGAAGCTTTCTTT.

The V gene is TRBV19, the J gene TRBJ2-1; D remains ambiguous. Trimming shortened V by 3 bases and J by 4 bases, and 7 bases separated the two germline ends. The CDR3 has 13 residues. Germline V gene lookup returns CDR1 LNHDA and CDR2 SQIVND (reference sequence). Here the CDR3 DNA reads TGTGCCAGTAGTATGTTGGATTACAATGAGCAGTTCTTC. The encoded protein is CASSMLDYNEQFF.

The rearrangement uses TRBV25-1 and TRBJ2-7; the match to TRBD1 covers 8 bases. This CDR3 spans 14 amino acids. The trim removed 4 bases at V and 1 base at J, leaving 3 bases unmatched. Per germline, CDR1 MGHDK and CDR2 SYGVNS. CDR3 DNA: TGTGCCAGCAGTGCAGGGACAGGATCCTACGAGCAGTACTTC. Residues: CASSAGTGSYEQYF.

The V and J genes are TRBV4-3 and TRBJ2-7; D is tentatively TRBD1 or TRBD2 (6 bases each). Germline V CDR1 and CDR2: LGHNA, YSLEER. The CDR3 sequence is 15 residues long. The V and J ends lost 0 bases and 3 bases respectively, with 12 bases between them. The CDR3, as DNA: TGCGCCAGCAGCCAAGATCTACAGGGAGGCTACGAGCAGTACTTC. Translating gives CASSQDLQGGYEQYF.

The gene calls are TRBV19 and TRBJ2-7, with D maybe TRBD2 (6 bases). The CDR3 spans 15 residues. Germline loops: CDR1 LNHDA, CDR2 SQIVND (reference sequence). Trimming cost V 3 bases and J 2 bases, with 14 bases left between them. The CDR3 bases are TGTGCCAGTAGTATGGGGTATACGGGAGCCTACGAGCAGTACTTC. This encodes CASSMGYTGAYEQYF.

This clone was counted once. CDR3 residues: CATGGPHANTGELFF. The CDR3 DNA reads TGTGCCACCGGGGGACCCCACGCGAACACCGGGGAGCTGTTTTTT. The rearrangement joins TRBV15 to TRBJ2-2; either TRBD1 or TRBD2 may supply D (5 bases each). CDR3 length: 15 amino acids. V was trimmed by 8 bases and J by 0 bases, leaving 13 bases between them. From germline, CDR1 is LNHNV and CDR2 YYDKDF (reference sequence).

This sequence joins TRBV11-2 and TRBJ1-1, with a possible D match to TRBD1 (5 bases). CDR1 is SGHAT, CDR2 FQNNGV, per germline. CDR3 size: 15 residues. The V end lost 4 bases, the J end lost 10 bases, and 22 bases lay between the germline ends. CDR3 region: CASSSASGAYQGAFF. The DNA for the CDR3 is TGTGCCAGCAGCTCAGCCTCCGGGGCCTACCAGGGAGCTTTCTTT. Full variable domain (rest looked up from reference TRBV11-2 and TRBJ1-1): EAGVAQSPRYKIIEKRQSVAFWCNPISGHATLYWYQQILGQGPKLLIQFQNNGVVDDSQLPKDRFSAERLKGVDSTLKIQPAKLEDSAVYLCASSSASGAYQGAFFGQGTRLTVV.

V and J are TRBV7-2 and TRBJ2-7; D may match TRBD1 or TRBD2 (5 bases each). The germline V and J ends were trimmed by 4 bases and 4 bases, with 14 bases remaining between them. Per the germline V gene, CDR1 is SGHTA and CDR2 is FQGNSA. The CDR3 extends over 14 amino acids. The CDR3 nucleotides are TGTGCCAGCAGCTGGGGACCCGGATTATACGAGCAGTACTTC. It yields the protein CASSWGPGLYEQYF. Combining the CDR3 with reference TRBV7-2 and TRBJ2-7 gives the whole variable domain GAGVSQSPSNKVTEKGKDVELRCDPISGHTALYWYRQSLGQGLEFLIYFQGNSAPDKSGLPSDRFSAERTGGSVSTLTIQRTQQEDSAVYLCASSWGPGLYEQYFGPGTRLTVT.

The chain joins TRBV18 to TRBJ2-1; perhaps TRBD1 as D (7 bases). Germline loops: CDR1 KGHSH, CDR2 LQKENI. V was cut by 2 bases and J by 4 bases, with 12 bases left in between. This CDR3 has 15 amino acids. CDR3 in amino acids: CASSPEQGTYNEQFF. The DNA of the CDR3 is TGTGCCAGCTCACCAGAACAGGGGACTTACAATGAGCAGTTCTTC.

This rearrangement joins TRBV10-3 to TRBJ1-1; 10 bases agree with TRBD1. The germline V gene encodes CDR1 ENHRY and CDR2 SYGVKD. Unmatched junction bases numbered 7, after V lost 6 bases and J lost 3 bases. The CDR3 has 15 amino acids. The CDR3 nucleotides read TGTGCCATCAGCCTACTTGGACAGGGGGACACTGAAGCTTTCTTT. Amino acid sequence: CAISLLGQGDTEAFF.

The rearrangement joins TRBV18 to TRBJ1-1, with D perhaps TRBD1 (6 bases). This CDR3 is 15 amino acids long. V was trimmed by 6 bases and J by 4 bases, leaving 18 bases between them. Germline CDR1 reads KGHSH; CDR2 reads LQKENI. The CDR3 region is CASSRTDRLITEAFF. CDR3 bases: TGTGCCAGCTCTCGTACCGACAGGTTAATCACTGAAGCTTTCTTT.

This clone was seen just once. The CDR3 spells CASIRNRDRLRYNEQFF. CDR3 coding DNA: TGTGCCAGCATCCGAAACCGGGACAGACTCCGCTACAATGAGCAGTTCTTC. This chain links TRBV11-2 with TRBJ2-1, with TRBD1 matching 7 bases. Germline CDR1 is SGHAT and CDR2 is FQNNGV. The CDR3 length is 17 residues. Unmatched junction bases numbered 15, after V lost 7 bases and J lost 3 bases.

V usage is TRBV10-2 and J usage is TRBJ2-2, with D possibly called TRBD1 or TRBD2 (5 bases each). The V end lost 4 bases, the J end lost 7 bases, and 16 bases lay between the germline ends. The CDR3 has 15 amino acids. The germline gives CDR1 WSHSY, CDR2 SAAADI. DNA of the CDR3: TGCGCCAGCAGTGGGGGGTTGATCAATATCGGGGAGCTGTTTTTT. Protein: CASSGGLINIGELFF.

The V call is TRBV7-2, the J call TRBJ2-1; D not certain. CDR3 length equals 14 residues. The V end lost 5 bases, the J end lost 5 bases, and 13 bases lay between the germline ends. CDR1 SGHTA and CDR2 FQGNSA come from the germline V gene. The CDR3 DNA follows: TGTGCCAGCAGCCCATCACTCTCGAACAATGAGCAGTTCTTC. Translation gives CASSPSLSNNEQFF. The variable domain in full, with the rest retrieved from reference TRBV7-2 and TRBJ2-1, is GAGVSQSPSNKVTEKGKDVELRCDPISGHTALYWYRQSLGQGLEFLIYFQGNSAPDKSGLPSDRFSAERTGGSVSTLTIQRTQQEDSAVYLCASSPSLSNNEQFFGPGTRLTVL.

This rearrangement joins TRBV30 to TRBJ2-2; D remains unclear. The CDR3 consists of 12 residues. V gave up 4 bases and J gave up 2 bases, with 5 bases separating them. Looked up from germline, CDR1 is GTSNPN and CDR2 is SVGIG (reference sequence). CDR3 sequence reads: CAWTRNTGELFF. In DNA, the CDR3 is TGTGCCTGGACCAGAAACACCGGGGAGCTGTTTTTT. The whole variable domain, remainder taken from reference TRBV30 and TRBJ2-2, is SQTIHQWPATLVQPVGSPLSLECTVEGTSNPNLYWYRQAAGRGLQLLFYSVGIGQISSEVPQNLSASRPQDRQFILSSKKLLLSDSGFYLCAWTRNTGELFFGEGSRLTVL.

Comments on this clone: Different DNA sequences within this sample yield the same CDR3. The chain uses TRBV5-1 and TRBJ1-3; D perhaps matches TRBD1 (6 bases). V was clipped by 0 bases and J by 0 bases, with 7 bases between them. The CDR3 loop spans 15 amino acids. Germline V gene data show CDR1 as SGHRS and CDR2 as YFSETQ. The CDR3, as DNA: TGCGCCAGCAGCTTGGGGGACAACTCTGGAAACACCATATATTTT. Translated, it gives CASSLGDNSGNTIYF.

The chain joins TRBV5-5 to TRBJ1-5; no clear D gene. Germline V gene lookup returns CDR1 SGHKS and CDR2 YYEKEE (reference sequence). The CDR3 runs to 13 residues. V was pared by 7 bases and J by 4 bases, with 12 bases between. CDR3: CASQGLVNQPQHF. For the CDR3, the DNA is TGTGCCAGCCAAGGACTGGTAAATCAGCCCCAGCATTTT.

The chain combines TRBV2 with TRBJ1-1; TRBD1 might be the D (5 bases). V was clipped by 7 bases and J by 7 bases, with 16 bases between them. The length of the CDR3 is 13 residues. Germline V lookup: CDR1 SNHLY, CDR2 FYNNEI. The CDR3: CASKKDKLNEAFF. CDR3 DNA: TGTGCCAGCAAGAAGGACAAGTTGAATGAAGCTTTCTTT. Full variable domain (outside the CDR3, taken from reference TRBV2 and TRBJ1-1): EPEVTQTPSHQVTQMGQEVILRCVPISNHLYFYWYRQILGQKVEFLVSFYNNEISEKSEIFDDQFSVERPDGSNFTLKIRSTKLEDSAMYFCASKKDKLNEAFFGQGTRLTVV.

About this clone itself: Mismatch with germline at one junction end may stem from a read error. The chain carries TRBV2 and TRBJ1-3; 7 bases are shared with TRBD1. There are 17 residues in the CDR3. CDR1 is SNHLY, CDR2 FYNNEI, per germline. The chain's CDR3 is CASREADRVISGNTIYF. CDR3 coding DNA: TGTGCCAGCAGAGAAGCCGACAGGGTAATCTCTGGAAACACCATATATTTT.

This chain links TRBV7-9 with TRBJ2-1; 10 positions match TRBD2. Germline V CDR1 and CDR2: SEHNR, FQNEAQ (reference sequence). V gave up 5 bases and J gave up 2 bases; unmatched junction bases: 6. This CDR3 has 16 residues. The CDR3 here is CASSAALAGAYNEQFF. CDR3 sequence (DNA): TGTGCCAGCAGCGCCGCTCTAGCGGGAGCCTACAATGAGCAGTTCTTC.

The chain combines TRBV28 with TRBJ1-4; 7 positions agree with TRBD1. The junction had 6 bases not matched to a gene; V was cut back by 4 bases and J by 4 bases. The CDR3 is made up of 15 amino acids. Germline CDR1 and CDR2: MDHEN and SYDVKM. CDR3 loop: CASSSRDSGNEKLFF. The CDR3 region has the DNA TGTGCCAGCAGTTCACGGGACAGTGGTAATGAAAAACTGTTTTTT.

Here the CDR3 DNA reads TGTGCCAGCAGCTTATCAGGGCGGGAGAGGTCAGATACGCAGTATTTT. Its translation is CASSLSGRERSDTQYF. This chain joins TRBV5-4 and TRBJ2-3; 7 bases line up with TRBD2. Losses at the gene ends were 2 bases for V and 4 bases for J; bases not matched to a gene: 10. Per germline, CDR1 SGHNT and CDR2 YYREEE (reference sequence). This CDR3 region has 16 residues.

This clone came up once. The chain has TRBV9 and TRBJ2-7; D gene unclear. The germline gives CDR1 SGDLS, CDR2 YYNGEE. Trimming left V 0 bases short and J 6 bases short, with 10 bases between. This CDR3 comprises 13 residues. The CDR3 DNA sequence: TGTGCCAGCAGCGTAGCCTCTATGGGCGAGCAGTACTTC. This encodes CASSVASMGEQYF.

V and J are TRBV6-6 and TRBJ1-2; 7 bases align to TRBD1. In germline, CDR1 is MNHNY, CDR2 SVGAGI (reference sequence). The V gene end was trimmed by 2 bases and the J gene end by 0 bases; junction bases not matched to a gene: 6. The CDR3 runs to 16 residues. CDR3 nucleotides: TGTGCCAGCAGTTACGGATACGGGACAGCTAACTATGGCTACACCTTC. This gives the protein CASSYGYGTANYGYTF.

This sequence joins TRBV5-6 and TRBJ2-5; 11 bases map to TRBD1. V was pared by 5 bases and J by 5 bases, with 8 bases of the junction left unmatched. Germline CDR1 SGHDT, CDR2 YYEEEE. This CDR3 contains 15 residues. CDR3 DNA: TGTGCCAGCAGAACCGGACAGGGGGCTGTGGAGACCCAGTACTTC. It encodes CASRTGQGAVETQYF. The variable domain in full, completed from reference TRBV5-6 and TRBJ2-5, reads DAGVTQSPTHLIKTRGQQVTLRCSPKSGHDTVSWYQQALGQGPQFIFQYYEEEERQRGNFPDRFSGHQFPNYSSELNVNALLLGDSALYLCASRTGQGAVETQYFGPGTRLLVL.